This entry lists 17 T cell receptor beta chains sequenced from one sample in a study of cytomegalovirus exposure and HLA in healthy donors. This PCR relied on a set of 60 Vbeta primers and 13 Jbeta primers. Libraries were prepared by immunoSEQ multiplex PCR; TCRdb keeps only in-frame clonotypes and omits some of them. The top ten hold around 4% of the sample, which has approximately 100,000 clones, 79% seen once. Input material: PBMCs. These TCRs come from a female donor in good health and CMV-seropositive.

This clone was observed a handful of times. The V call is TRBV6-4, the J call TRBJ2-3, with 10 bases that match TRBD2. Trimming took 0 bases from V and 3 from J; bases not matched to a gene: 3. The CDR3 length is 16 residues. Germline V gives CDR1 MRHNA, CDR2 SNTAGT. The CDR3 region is CASSDSTSGRTDTQYF. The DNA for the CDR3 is TGTGCCAGCAGTGACTCGACTAGCGGGCGGACAGATACGCAGTATTTT.

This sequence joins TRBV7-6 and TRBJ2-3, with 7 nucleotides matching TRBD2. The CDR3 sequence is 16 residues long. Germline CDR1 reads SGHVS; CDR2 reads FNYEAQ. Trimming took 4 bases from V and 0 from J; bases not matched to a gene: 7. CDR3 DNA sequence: TGTGCCAGCAGCTCTTTGACTAGCCTTAGCACAGATACGCAGTATTTT. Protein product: CASSSLTSLSTDTQYF.

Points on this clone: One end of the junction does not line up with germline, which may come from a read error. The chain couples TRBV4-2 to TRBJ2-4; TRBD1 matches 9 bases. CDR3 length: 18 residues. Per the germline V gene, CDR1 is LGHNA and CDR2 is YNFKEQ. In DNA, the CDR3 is TGTGCCAGCAGCCAAGTCGGGACAGGGTGGGGGGGGGAAAACAGTCAGTACTTC. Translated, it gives CASSQVGTGWGGENSQYF.

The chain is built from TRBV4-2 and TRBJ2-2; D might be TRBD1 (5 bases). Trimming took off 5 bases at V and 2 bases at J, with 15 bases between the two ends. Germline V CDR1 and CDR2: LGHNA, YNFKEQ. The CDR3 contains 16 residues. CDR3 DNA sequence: TGTGCCAGCAGCACCACCCCAGGGAAAAACACCGGGGAGCTGTTTTTT. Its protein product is CASSTTPGKNTGELFF.

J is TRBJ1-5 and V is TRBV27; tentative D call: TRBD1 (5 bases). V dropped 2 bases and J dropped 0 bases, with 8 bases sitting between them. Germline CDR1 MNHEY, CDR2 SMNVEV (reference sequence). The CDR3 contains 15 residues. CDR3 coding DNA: TGTGCCAGCAGTTTAACAGGATATAGCAATCAGCCCCAGCATTTT. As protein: CASSLTGYSNQPQHF.

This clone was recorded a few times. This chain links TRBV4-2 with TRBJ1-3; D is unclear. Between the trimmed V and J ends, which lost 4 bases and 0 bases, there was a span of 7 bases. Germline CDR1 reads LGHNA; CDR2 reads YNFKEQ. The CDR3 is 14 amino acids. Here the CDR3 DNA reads TGTGCCAGCAGCCGCTTGAGCTCTGGAAACACCATATATTTT. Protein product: CASSRLSSGNTIYF.

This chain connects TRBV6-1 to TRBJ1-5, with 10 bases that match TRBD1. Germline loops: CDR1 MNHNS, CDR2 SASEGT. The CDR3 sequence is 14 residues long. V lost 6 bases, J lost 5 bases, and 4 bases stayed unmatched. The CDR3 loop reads CASRRGTGDQPQHF. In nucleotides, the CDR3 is TGTGCCAGCAGACGGGGGACAGGGGATCAGCCCCAGCATTTT.

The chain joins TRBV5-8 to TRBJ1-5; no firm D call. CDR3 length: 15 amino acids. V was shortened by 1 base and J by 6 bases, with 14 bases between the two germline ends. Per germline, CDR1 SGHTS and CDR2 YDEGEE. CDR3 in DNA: TGTGCCAGCAGCTTGTATCTCCGGGTTAGTCAGCCCCAGCATTTT. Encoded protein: CASSLYLRVSQPQHF.

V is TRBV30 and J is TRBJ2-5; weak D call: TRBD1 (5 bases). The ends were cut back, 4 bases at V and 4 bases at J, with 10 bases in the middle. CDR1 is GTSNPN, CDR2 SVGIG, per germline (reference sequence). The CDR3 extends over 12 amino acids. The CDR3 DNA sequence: TGTGCCTGGACCCCAGGGCCAGAGACCCAGTACTTC. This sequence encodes CAWTPGPETQYF.

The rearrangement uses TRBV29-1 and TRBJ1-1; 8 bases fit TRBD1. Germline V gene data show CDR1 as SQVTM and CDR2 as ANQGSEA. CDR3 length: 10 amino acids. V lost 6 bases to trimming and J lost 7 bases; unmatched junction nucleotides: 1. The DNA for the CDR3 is TGCAGCGTGGGGACAGGTGAAGCTTTCTTT. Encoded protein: CSVGTGEAFF.

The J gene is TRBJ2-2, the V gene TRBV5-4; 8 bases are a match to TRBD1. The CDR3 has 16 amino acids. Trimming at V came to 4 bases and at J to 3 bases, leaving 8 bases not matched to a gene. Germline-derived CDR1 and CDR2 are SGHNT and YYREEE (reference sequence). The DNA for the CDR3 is TGTGCCAGCAGCCGGACAGGGTGGGGGGACACCGGGGAGCTGTTTTTT. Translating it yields CASSRTGWGDTGELFF.

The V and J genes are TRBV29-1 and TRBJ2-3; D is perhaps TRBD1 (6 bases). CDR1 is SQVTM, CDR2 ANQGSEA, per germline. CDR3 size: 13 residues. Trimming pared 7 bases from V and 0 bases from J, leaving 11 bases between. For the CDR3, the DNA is TGCAGCGCGAGGGGGACCAGCACAGATACGCAGTATTTT. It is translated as CSARGTSTDTQYF.

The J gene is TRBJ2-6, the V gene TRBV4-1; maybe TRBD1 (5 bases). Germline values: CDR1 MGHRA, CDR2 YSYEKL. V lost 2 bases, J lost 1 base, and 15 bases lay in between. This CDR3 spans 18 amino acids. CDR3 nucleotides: TGCGCCAGCAGCCAATCAGGGATTAAGGAGTCTGGGGCCAACGTCCTGACTTTC. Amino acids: CASSQSGIKESGANVLTF.

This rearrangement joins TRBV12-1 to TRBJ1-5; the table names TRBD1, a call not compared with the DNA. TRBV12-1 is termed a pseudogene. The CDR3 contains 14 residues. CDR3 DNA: TGTGCCAGCAGCTCATACAGGGGGTGGCAGCCCCAGCATTTT. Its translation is CASSSYRGWQPQHF.

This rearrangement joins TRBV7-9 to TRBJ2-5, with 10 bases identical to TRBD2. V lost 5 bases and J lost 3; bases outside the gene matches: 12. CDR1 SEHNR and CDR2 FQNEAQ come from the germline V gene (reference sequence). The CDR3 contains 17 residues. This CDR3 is CASSPGLAESRKETQYF. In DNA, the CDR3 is TGTGCCAGCAGCCCAGGACTAGCGGAGTCGCGGAAAGAGACCCAGTACTTC.

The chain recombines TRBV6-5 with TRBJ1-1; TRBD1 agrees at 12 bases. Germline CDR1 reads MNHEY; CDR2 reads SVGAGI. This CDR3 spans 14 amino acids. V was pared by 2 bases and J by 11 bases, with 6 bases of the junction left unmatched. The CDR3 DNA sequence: TGTGCCAGCAGTTACGGGACAGGGGGCGCTGGGGCTTTCTTT. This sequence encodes CASSYGTGGAGAFF.

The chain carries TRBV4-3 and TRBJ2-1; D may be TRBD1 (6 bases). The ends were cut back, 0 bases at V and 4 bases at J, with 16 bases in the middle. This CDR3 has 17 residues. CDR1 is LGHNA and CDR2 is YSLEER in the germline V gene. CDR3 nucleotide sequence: TGCGCCAGCAGCCAAGATAGGTGGACAGCGCCATACAATGAGCAGTTCTTC. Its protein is CASSQDRWTAPYNEQFF.